This T cell receptor beta chain was found in a study of regulatory T cells in long-lasting Graves disease. The study's findings and limits: Newly diagnosed Graves' patients had higher TCR diversity than persistent ones.

The sample's time point: newly diagnosed GD, antithyroid drugs for less than 3 months. Extracted RNA from PBMCs served as the source of the TCR library. Trimming removed 7 bases at V and 0 bases at J, with 19 bases between. The CDR3 length is 17 residues. Germline CDR1 and CDR2: LNHNV and YYDKDF (reference sequence). Libraries of TCR beta came from iRepertoire HTBI primers plus Arm-PCR of CDR3 regions. TCRdb passed the multiplex PCR reads through MiXCR, listing each CDR3 protein once. The sample carries about 540,000 distinct CDR3 sequences, approximately 12% recorded once. This clonotype showed up just a few times. Its antigen is unidentified. Separately, the same data were catalogued under a study of T cells in Graves' hyperthyroidism and ophthalmopathy. As that study records: When the TCR CDR3 underwent first-round RT-PCR, the HTBI primer set was used.

Sequenced here: peripheral blood mononuclear cells (PBMCs), sampled at new diagnosis, from a patient treated with antithyroid drugs. The chain joins TRBV15 to TRBJ2-1; no definite D call. The origin of this receptor is a man aged 25-40 years with Graves disease. The CDR3 spells CATTKTYPPSSYNEQFF. DNA for the CDR3: TGTGCCACCACCAAGACATACCCCCCGAGCTCCTACAATGAGCAGTTCTTC.